These 19 T cell receptor beta chains came from one sample sequenced in a study of cytomegalovirus exposure and HLA in healthy donors listed by TCRdb under 2017. The method behind the library was the immunoSEQ multiplex PCR assay. For the multiplex PCR, a mixture combining 60 forward primers for TCR Vbeta segments and 13 reverse primers for TCR Jbeta segments was used. The source is immuneACCESS, and TCRdb retained only in-frame sequences with V and J called. Part of the clones is not carried over; for the studies checked, unresolved V genes explain less than half of this, and the remainder is unexplained. The sample table contains approximately 170,000 clones; only one count was recorded for about 84% of them. The ten largest clones take up 1% to 1.5% of the sample. What was sequenced was PBMCs. The receptors derive from a man aged 50 or older in good health and CMV-seropositive.

This clone has just a few counts. This chain links TRBV27 with TRBJ1-2, with 10 positions matching TRBD1. The J segment lost 8 bases and the V segment lost 6 bases, leaving 6 bases of the junction unmatched. The CDR3 extends over 13 amino acids. Germline CDR1 reads MNHEY; CDR2 reads SMNVEV (reference sequence). The CDR3 bases are TGTGCCAGCAGACGACAGGGGGCCTTGGGCTACACCTTC. Protein product: CASRRQGALGYTF.

The gene calls are TRBV6-1 and TRBJ2-7; 7 bases align to TRBD1. V gave up 4 bases and J gave up 4 bases; unmatched junction bases: 10. Germline CDR1 MNHNS, CDR2 SASEGT. The CDR3 covers 15 residues. The CDR3 reads CASSGRQGSSYEQYF. Written as DNA, the CDR3 is TGTGCCAGCAGTGGGCGACAGGGCTCAAGTTACGAGCAGTACTTC.

The gene calls are TRBV7-9 and TRBJ1-5; a weak D match, TRBD1 (6 bases). V gave up 4 bases and J gave up 4 bases, with 11 bases separating them. The CDR3 extends over 14 amino acids. Germline V gene sequence: CDR1 SEHNR, CDR2 FQNEAQ (reference sequence). The CDR3 DNA reads as TGTGCCAGCAGCTCATACAGGGATAATCAGCCCCAGCATTTT. It translates to CASSSYRDNQPQHF.

There are a few counts of this clone. V is TRBV7-2 and J is TRBJ1-3; no definite D call. V gave up 3 bases and J gave up 8 bases, with 8 bases separating them. The CDR3 has 12 residues. Germline CDR1 is SGHTA and CDR2 is FQGNSA. In DNA, the CDR3 is TGTGCCAGCAGCTTTGGCGCGGACACCATATATTTT. It translates to CASSFGADTIYF.

CDR3: CASSHGTGRTYEQYF. As DNA, the CDR3 is TGTGCCAGCAGCCACGGGACAGGGAGGACCTACGAGCAGTACTTC. The genes are TRBV13 and TRBJ2-7; 9 bases are shared with TRBD1. This CDR3 region has 15 residues. CDR1 and CDR2 from the germline V gene are PRHDT and FYEKMQ (reference sequence). J was trimmed by 2 bases and V by 5 bases; bases with no gene match: 7.

This chain connects TRBV5-5 to TRBJ1-3; D is perhaps TRBD1 (5 bases). The V end lost 1 base, the J end lost 0 bases, and 11 bases lay between the germline ends. The CDR3 runs 16 residues. The germline V gene has CDR1 SGHKS and CDR2 YYEKEE (reference sequence). The CDR3 spells CASSLWGEGSGNTIYF. CDR3 nucleotides: TGTGCCAGCAGCTTGTGGGGCGAAGGCTCTGGAAACACCATATATTTT. Full variable domain (missing parts from reference TRBV5-5 and TRBJ1-3): DAGVTQSPTHLIKTRGQQVTLRCSPISGHKSVSWYQQVLGQGPQFIFQYYEKEERGRGNFPDRFSARQFPNYSSELNVNALLLGDSALYLCASSLWGEGSGNTIYFGEGSWLTVV.

The rearrangement links TRBV7-3 to TRBJ2-3; D not resolved. CDR3 length equals 13 residues. V was trimmed by 3 bases and J by 2 bases, leaving 6 bases between them. From germline, CDR1 is SGHTA and CDR2 FQGTGA. CDR3 nucleotides: TGTGCCAGCAGCTTTCAGGACACAGATACGCAGTATTTT. It translates to CASSFQDTDTQYF.

The chain couples TRBV18 to TRBJ1-1; D gene ambiguous. The CDR3 consists of 15 residues. CDR1 KGHSH and CDR2 LQKENI come from the germline V gene. The V end lost 2 bases, the J end lost 4 bases, and 14 bases lay between the germline ends. Written as DNA, the CDR3 is TGTGCCAGCTCACCAATTCGGCAGAGAGGCACTGAAGCTTTCTTT. It encodes CASSPIRQRGTEAFF.

This clone turned up a few times. The rearrangement uses TRBV5-4 and TRBJ2-7, with a tentative D call TRBD2 (5 bases). Per the germline V gene, CDR1 is SGHNT and CDR2 is YYREEE (reference sequence). CDR3 length: 14 amino acids. V gave up 0 bases and J gave up 2 bases, with 9 bases separating them. DNA for the CDR3: TGTGCCAGCAGCTTGGGGCCGGGGACCTACGAGCAGTACTTC. It translates to CASSLGPGTYEQYF. Variable domain in full (rest from reference TRBV5-4 and TRBJ2-7): ETGVTQSPTHLIKTRGQQVTLRCSSQSGHNTVSWYQQALGQGPQFIFQYYREEENGRGNFPPRFSGLQFPNYSSELNVNALELDDSALYLCASSLGPGTYEQYFGPGTRLTVT.

The rearrangement joins TRBV4-2 to TRBJ2-7, with 7 bases aligning to TRBD1. The germline V gene has CDR1 LGHNA and CDR2 YNFKEQ. The CDR3 sequence is 14 residues long. The J segment lost 2 bases and the V segment lost 4 bases, leaving 5 bases of the junction unmatched. CDR3 in DNA: TGTGCCAGCAGCCCCCCCGGGACAGCCTACGAGCAGTACTTC. Translation gives CASSPPGTAYEQYF.

This chain connects TRBV27 to TRBJ1-1; the D gene is possibly TRBD1 (6 bases). The V and J ends lost 1 base and 2 bases respectively, with 20 bases between them. The CDR3 extends over 18 amino acids. From germline, CDR1 is MNHEY and CDR2 SMNVEV (reference sequence). Here the CDR3 reads CASSLWAGALLNNTEAFF. CDR3 in DNA: TGTGCCAGCAGTTTATGGGCAGGGGCCCTACTTAATAACACTGAAGCTTTCTTT.

The chain employs TRBV5-1 and TRBJ2-7; possibly TRBD1 for D (6 bases). Germline V gene data show CDR1 as SGHRS and CDR2 as YFSETQ. This CDR3 contains 14 residues. The V and J ends lost 0 bases and 1 base respectively, with 8 bases between them. The CDR3 spells CASSLEGGSYEQYF. CDR3 DNA sequence: TGCGCCAGCAGCTTGGAAGGGGGATCCTACGAGCAGTACTTC.

The chain joins TRBV18 to TRBJ1-1; D remains ambiguous. Trimming shortened V by 2 bases and J by 2 bases, and 6 bases separated the two germline ends. CDR3 length equals 13 residues. Germline CDR1 and CDR2: KGHSH and LQKENI. CDR3 nucleotides: TGTGCCAGCTCACCAGCGGTAAACACTGAAGCTTTCTTT. The encoded protein is CASSPAVNTEAFF.

The chain combines TRBV7-6 with TRBJ2-7, with TRBD2 identical over 10 bases. V dropped 1 base and J dropped 5; count of bases not matched to a gene: 5. The CDR3 has 15 amino acids. CDR1 is SGHVS, CDR2 FNYEAQ, per germline. The CDR3: CASSLGSSGSNEQYF. Written as DNA, the CDR3 is TGTGCCAGCAGCTTAGGATCTAGCGGGAGCAACGAGCAGTACTTC.

J is TRBJ2-1 and V is TRBV5-1, with D maybe TRBD2 (5 bases). The CDR3 runs 14 residues. CDR1 SGHRS and CDR2 YFSETQ come from the germline V gene. V was pared by 0 bases and J by 3 bases, with 7 bases between. CDR3 sequence: CASSLVAGYNEQFF. As DNA, the CDR3 is TGCGCCAGCAGCTTGGTGGCGGGCTACAATGAGCAGTTCTTC.

This chain connects TRBV9 to TRBJ2-7; 9 nucleotides line up with TRBD2. The CDR3 covers 15 residues. In germline, CDR1 is SGDLS, CDR2 YYNGEE. The V gene end was trimmed by 3 bases and the J gene end by 5 bases; junction bases not matched to a gene: 9. CDR3 DNA: TGTGCCAGCAGCGCAGGCCCAGGACTAGCGAACGAGCAGTACTTC. The encoded protein is CASSAGPGLANEQYF. Full variable domain (rest looked up from reference TRBV9 and TRBJ2-7): DSGVTQTPKHLITATGQRVTLRCSPRSGDLSVYWYQQSLDQGLQFLIQYYNGEERAKGNILERFSAQQFPDLHSELNLSSLELGDSALYFCASSAGPGLANEQYFGPGTRLTVT.

The count of this clone is one. The chain uses TRBV4-3 and TRBJ1-2; 8 bases fit TRBD1. CDR1 LGHNA and CDR2 YSLEER come from the germline V gene. The length of the CDR3 is 20 residues. The J segment lost 0 bases and the V segment lost 4 bases, leaving 19 bases of the junction unmatched. In DNA, the CDR3 is TGCGCCAGCAGCCTTCAGAAAGACTCCGGGACAGGCGCTGCTAACTATGGCTACACCTTC. This sequence encodes CASSLQKDSGTGAANYGYTF.

Only a few counts were recorded for this clone. The chain is built from TRBV5-1 and TRBJ2-5; TRBD2 matches at 10 bases. V lost 0 bases to trimming and J lost 7 bases; unmatched junction nucleotides: 15. The length of the CDR3 is 18 residues. In germline, CDR1 is SGHRS, CDR2 YFSETQ. The CDR3 DNA sequence: TGCGCCAGCAGCTTGGTCGTTACTAGCGGGAACTCTGGGGTGACCCAGTACTTC. Its translation is CASSLVVTSGNSGVTQYF.

This clone was recorded a few times. The chain has TRBV18 and TRBJ2-3; D is possibly TRBD2 (5 bases). Germline loops: CDR1 KGHSH, CDR2 LQKENI. V gave up 0 bases and J gave up 5 bases, with 15 bases separating them. There are 16 residues in the CDR3. The CDR3, as DNA: TGTGCCAGCTCACCACCGGGTCCGGGGTGGGGAGATACGCAGTATTTT. This sequence encodes CASSPPGPGWGDTQYF.